This is a list of T cell receptor beta chains from one sample in a study of blood T cell repertoires in COVID-19. Using immunoSEQ multiplex PCR, the repertoire was profiled, and TCRdb retains in-frame clones only, with some absent. The sample has 350,000 to 500,000 clones, about 88% seen once; the top ten hold roughly 1.4%. The sequenced material came from PBMCs or T cells enriched from blood (not recorded which). The receptors were gathered from a woman between 18 and 29 years old who had been exposed to COVID-19. Each CDR3 is given with its conserved first and last residue. A D gene is named only where the DNA matches it firmly. Some rows have no size entry. The others give once, few or many, or a class for an expanded clone.

TRBD1	TRBV11-3	.	TRBJ1-5	CASSLDNLRTGPSNQPQHF	TGTGCCAGCAGCTTAGATAACCTCAGGACAGGGCCTAGCAATCAGCCCCAGCATTTT
.	TRBV10-1	.	TRBJ1-4	CASTRTANATNEKLFF	TGCGCCAGCACCCGGACAGCCAATGCAACTAATGAAAAACTGTTTTTT
TRBD1	TRBV6-5	.	TRBJ1-1	CASSYDRANTEAFF	TGTGCCAGCAGTTACGACAGGGCGAACACTGAAGCTTTCTTT
TRBD2	TRBV28	.	TRBJ2-7	CASSQSRLSSGGSYEQYF	TGTGCCAGCAGTCAATCCCGACTCTCTAGCGGGGGCTCCTACGAGCAGTACTTC
.	TRBV6-1	.	TRBJ1-1	CASSERDLNTEAFF	TGTGCCAGCAGTGAACGAGACTTGAACACTGAAGCTTTCTTT
.	TRBV27	once	TRBJ1-2	CASSPGYGYTF	TGTGCCAGCAGTCCAGGGTATGGCTACACCTTC
TRBD1	TRBV7-3	.	TRBJ2-7	CASSLNPGQGAGEQYF	TGTGCCAGCAGCTTAAATCCTGGACAGGGGGCTGGAGAGCAGTACTTC
TRBD2	TRBV4-1	.	TRBJ2-1	CASSQDPRGGVSYNEQFF	TGCGCCAGCAGCCAAGACCCTCGCGGGGGGGTCTCCTACAATGAGCAGTTCTTC
TRBD2	TRBV4-3	.	TRBJ2-2	CASSQSGGASPPGELFF	TGCGCCAGCAGCCAAAGCGGGGGGGCCTCCCCCCCCGGGGAGCTGTTTTTT
TRBD2	TRBV28	.	TRBJ2-7	CASSFLYPGLAGGEQYF	TGTGCCAGCAGTTTTTTATACCCGGGACTAGCGGGAGGCGAGCAGTACTTC
.	TRBV5-5	.	TRBJ2-3	CASSLQDSYTDTQYF	TGTGCCAGCAGCTTGCAGGACAGCTACACAGATACGCAGTATTTT
.	TRBV7-9	.	TRBJ1-1	CASSFDSWNTEAFF	TGTGCCAGCAGCTTTGACAGCTGGAACACTGAAGCTTTCTTT
TRBD1	TRBV15	.	TRBJ2-7	CATSSRTGGTLGYEQYF	TGTGCCACCAGCTCAAGGACAGGGGGCACCCTCGGCTACGAGCAGTACTTC
.	TRBV6-5	.	TRBJ2-1	CASSKPGASYNEQFF	TGTGCCAGCAGCAAGCCAGGGGCCTCCTACAATGAGCAGTTCTTC
.	TRBV4-1	.	TRBJ2-7	CASSQNAGPGLAYEQYF	TGCGCCAGCAGCCAAAATGCTGGCCCGGGACTTGCCTACGAGCAGTACTTC
TRBD1	TRBV6-1	.	TRBJ1-2	CASSEPGQHYGYTF	TGTGCCAGCAGTGAGCCGGGACAGCACTATGGCTACACCTTC
TRBD2	TRBV7-9	.	TRBJ2-3	CASSQIAGNTDTQYF	TGTGCCAGCAGCCAAATAGCGGGAAACACAGATACGCAGTATTTT
.	TRBV4-3	.	TRBJ1-1	CASSQGRTEAFF	TGCGCCAGCAGCCAAGGTCGCACTGAAGCTTTCTTT
.	TRBV5-4	.	TRBJ2-5	CASSSSAVQETQYF	TGTGCCAGCAGCTCGTCCGCGGTTCAAGAGACCCAGTACTTC
TRBD1	TRBV5-4	.	TRBJ2-5	CATRGLQETQYF	TGTGCCACCAGGGGGCTCCAAGAGACCCAGTACTTC
.	TRBV5-6	once	TRBJ2-5	CASSLRGRGTGETQYF	TGTGCCAGCAGCTTGCGCGGGAGAGGGACAGGAGAGACCCAGTACTTC
.	TRBV19	.	TRBJ1-2	CASSLSQAYGYTF	TGTGCCAGTAGTCTCTCTCAGGCCTATGGCTACACCTTC
.	TRBV18	.	TRBJ1-4	CASSPVSNEKLFF	TGTGCCAGCTCACCAGTCAGTAATGAAAAACTGTTTTTT
.	TRBV3-1/TRBV3-2	once	TRBJ2-3	CASSQVRGGWLGRTDTQYF	TGTGCCAGCAGCCAAGTCAGAGGCGGGTGGTTAGGCCGCACAGATACGCAGTATTTT
.	TRBV19	.	TRBJ1-5	CASSTRITGTGNQPQHF	TGTGCCAGTAGTACCAGAATAACAGGGACCGGCAATCAGCCCCAGCATTTT
TRBD1	TRBV2	once	TRBJ1-5	CASSEGGQSLTYQPQHF	TGTGCCAGCAGCGAGGGGGGACAGTCTCTGACCTATCAGCCCCAGCATTTT
.	TRBV5-1	few	TRBJ1-2	CASSLEGAANYGYTF	TGCGCCAGCAGCTTGGAAGGGGCGGCTAACTATGGCTACACCTTC
.	TRBV21-1	few	TRBJ2-7	CASSKERSGRCYEQYF	TGTGCCAGCAGCAAAGAAAGGAGCGGGAGGTGTTACGAGCAGTACTTC
.	TRBV3-1/TRBV3-2	.	TRBJ2-2	CASSQSQGAGELFF	TGTGCCAGCAGCCAAAGCCAGGGCGCCGGGGAGCTGTTTTTT
.	TRBV9	.	TRBJ2-5	CASSVSGSGGQGGKKTQYF	TGTGCCAGCAGCGTTTCAGGGTCCGGAGGTCAGGGGGGCAAAAAGACCCAGTACTTC
.	TRBV11-1	.	TRBJ1-1	CASSSTVTEMNTEAFF	TGTGCCAGCAGCTCCACGGTAACCGAGATGAACACTGAAGCTTTCTTT
TRBD1	TRBV28	.	TRBJ1-6	CASSPAGQGNSPLHF	TGTGCCAGCAGTCCTGCGGGACAGGGGAATTCACCCCTCCACTTT
TRBD1	TRBV10-3	once	TRBJ1-2	CAIRKTGLYGYTF	TGTGCCATCAGGAAGACAGGGCTCTATGGCTACACCTTC
TRBD2	TRBV5-3	.	TRBJ2-7	CARSLNRVRGLAGAISAYEQYF	TGTGCCAGAAGCCTAAACAGGGTACGAGGCCTAGCGGGAGCCATCAGCGCCTACGAGCAGTACTTC
TRBD2	TRBV5-4	.	TRBJ2-3	CASSLLAGLTGDTQYF	TGTGCCAGCAGCTTACTAGCGGGACTGACTGGAGATACGCAGTATTTT
.	TRBV6-5	.	TRBJ1-1	CASSPSNGGDTEAFF	TGTGCCAGCAGTCCCTCCAACGGCGGGGACACTGAAGCTTTCTTT
.	TRBV4-2	.	TRBJ1-2	CASSQDWSQGGGGYTF	TGTGCCAGCAGCCAAGATTGGTCGCAGGGAGGTGGTGGCTACACCTTC
TRBD2	TRBV7-2	.	TRBJ2-7	CASSLGAGASYEQYF	TGTGCCAGCAGCTTAGGAGCGGGGGCCTCCTACGAGCAGTACTTC
.	TRBV11-2	.	TRBJ2-4	CASSFPGVAKNIQYF	TGTGCCAGCAGCTTTCCAGGGGTGGCCAAAAACATTCAGTACTTC
TRBD1	TRBV6-2/TRBV6-3	.	TRBJ2-7	CASSTRGQGYYEQYF	TGTGCCAGCAGTACCCGGGGACAGGGGTACTACGAGCAGTACTTC